Shown below are 20 T cell receptor beta chains from a single sample sequenced in a study of blood T cell repertoires in COVID-19 (dated by TCRdb to about 2020). The library was obtained by the immunoSEQ multiplex PCR assay. In TCRdb, the immuneACCESS table is reduced to in-frame sequences with V and J assigned. These tables do not hold every clone; where another copy was compared, an unresolved V gene accounts for under half, and the others remain unexplained. The sample table holds about 210,000 clones, of which 65% to 85% were seen once. Less than 3.5% of the sample rests with the top ten. The material sequenced was peripheral blood. Receptors were obtained from a man aged 50-59 years with active or convalescent COVID-19.

This clone has more than one count but fewer than ten. J is TRBJ1-2 and V is TRBV10-2; TRBD1 matches at 7 bases. This CDR3 has 13 residues. CDR1 WSHSY and CDR2 SAAADI come from the germline V gene. Trimming took 5 bases from V and 13 from J; bases not matched to a gene: 13. CDR3 in DNA: TGCGCCAGCAGTCGGGACAGACGGGCCGAGGGCACCTTC. This encodes CASSRDRRAEGTF.

In its sample, this clone was seen a few times. This rearrangement joins TRBV4-1 to TRBJ2-7; D is perhaps TRBD2 (7 bases). Germline CDR1 MGHRA, CDR2 YSYEKL. V lost 5 bases to trimming and J lost 7 bases, with 21 bases between them. The CDR3 loop spans 15 amino acids. CDR3 loop: CASSEGGGSSREQYF. In DNA form, the CDR3 reads TGCGCCAGCAGCGAAGGCGGGGGCAGTAGCAGGGAGCAGTACTTC.

V usage is TRBV30 and J usage is TRBJ2-7; 10 bases are shared with TRBD1. After removal of 5 bases from V and 0 bases from J, the junction contained 7 bases not matched to a gene. CDR3 length: 15 amino acids. CDR1 GTSNPN and CDR2 SVGIG come from the germline V gene (reference sequence). The CDR3 coding sequence is TGTGCCTGGCTTTCCGGGACAGGGGACTCCTACGAGCAGTACTTC. Its translation: CAWLSGTGDSYEQYF.

The V gene is TRBV2, the J gene TRBJ2-3, with 9 positions matching TRBD2. Germline V CDR1 and CDR2: SNHLY, FYNNEI. There are 16 residues in the CDR3. J gave up 1 base and V 6 bases, and 8 bases lay outside the gene matches. This CDR3 reads CASSAGGGYGTDTQYF. The CDR3 DNA sequence: TGTGCCAGCAGCGCGGGGGGGGGATACGGCACAGATACGCAGTATTTT.

The gene calls are TRBV7-9 and TRBJ2-7; possibly TRBD2 for D (6 bases). From germline, CDR1 is SEHNR and CDR2 FQNEAQ (reference sequence). V gave up 0 bases and J gave up 5 bases, with 14 bases separating them. The CDR3 runs 15 residues. The CDR3 DNA is TGTGCCAGCAGCTTAGCCCCCCGGGAGAGGGACGAGCAGTACTTC. Its translation: CASSLAPRERDEQYF.

The chain carries TRBV19 and TRBJ2-1, with D possibly being TRBD2 (5 bases). This CDR3 is 15 amino acids long. Trimming removed 3 bases from V and 7 bases from J, with 16 bases in between. Per germline, CDR1 LNHDA and CDR2 SQIVND (reference sequence). DNA for the CDR3: TGTGCCAGTAGTATCCCCGAGGGTCTTCGGAATGAGCAGTTCTTC. As protein: CASSIPEGLRNEQFF.

V usage is TRBV24-1 and J usage is TRBJ2-5; D ambiguous. CDR1 and CDR2 from the germline V gene are KGHDR and SFDVKD. The V end lost 4 bases, the J end lost 4 bases, and 15 bases lay between the germline ends. The CDR3 sequence is 15 residues long. For the CDR3, the DNA is TGTGCCACCAGTGACACCTATGCCTCCCCAGAGACCCAGTACTTC. As protein: CATSDTYASPETQYF.

The V gene is TRBV9, the J gene TRBJ2-7; 8 bases match TRBD2. Unmatched junction bases numbered 13, after V lost 4 bases and J lost 1 base. Germline CDR1 and CDR2: SGDLS and YYNGEE. This CDR3 region has 17 residues. The CDR3 nucleotides are TGTGCCAGCAGCTCTCCCCATGGGGGCGGGAGGTCCTACGAGCAGTACTTC. Translated: CASSSPHGGGRSYEQYF.

V is TRBV30 and J is TRBJ1-2, with D tentatively TRBD1 (6 bases). This CDR3 is 14 amino acids long. The V gene lost 7 bases and the J gene lost 2 bases, with 17 bases spanning the gap. Germline V gene sequence: CDR1 GTSNPN, CDR2 SVGIG (reference sequence). The DNA for the CDR3 is TGTGCCTCCTGGGGGGGGCCCGGGAACTATGGCTACACCTTC. The encoded protein is CASWGGPGNYGYTF.

The chain couples TRBV30 to TRBJ1-2, with 7 bases aligning to TRBD1. J was trimmed by 4 bases and V by 4 bases; bases with no gene match: 12. The V gene's germline CDR1 is GTSNPN and CDR2 SVGIG (reference sequence). This CDR3 is 15 amino acids long. The CDR3 region is CAWNLRADRAYGYTF. Here the CDR3 DNA reads TGTGCCTGGAACTTGCGGGCAGACAGGGCCTATGGCTACACCTTC. Drawing the rest from reference TRBV30 and TRBJ1-2, the complete variable domain is SQTIHQWPATLVQPVGSPLSLECTVEGTSNPNLYWYRQAAGRGLQLLFYSVGIGQISSEVPQNLSASRPQDRQFILSSKKLLLSDSGFYLCAWNLRADRAYGYTFGSGTRLTVV.

This rearrangement joins TRBV4-1 to TRBJ2-1, with 9 bases lining up with TRBD1. The V gene's germline CDR1 is MGHRA and CDR2 YSYEKL. The CDR3 length is 15 residues. V shed 8 bases, J shed 8 bases, and the junction held 13 bases outside the gene matches. In DNA, the CDR3 is TGCGCCAGCTCCAGGGCGGGACAGGGTATCGATGAGCAGTTCTTC. Translated, it gives CASSRAGQGIDEQFF.

The chain joins TRBV5-5 to TRBJ1-3; D unresolved. V lost 3 bases, J lost 3 bases, and 7 bases lay in between. Germline CDR1 is SGHKS and CDR2 is YYEKEE (reference sequence). This CDR3 is built from 13 residues. CDR3 sequence: CASSSYSGNTIYF. The CDR3 coding sequence is TGTGCCAGCAGCTCCTACAGTGGAAACACCATATATTTT.

The rearrangement joins TRBV7-2 to TRBJ2-1, with 11 positions matching TRBD2. Per the germline V gene, CDR1 is SGHTA and CDR2 is FQGNSA. Unmatched junction bases numbered 5, after V lost 5 bases and J lost 2 bases. CDR3 size: 16 residues. In nucleotides, the CDR3 is TGTGCCAGCAGCCCTCTAGCGGGGGGAACCTACAATGAGCAGTTCTTC. Translating gives CASSPLAGGTYNEQFF.

The chain couples TRBV4-3 to TRBJ2-3, with D possibly being TRBD1 (6 bases). CDR3 length equals 16 residues. V lost 4 bases and J 1 base, leaving 15 bases between the germline ends. CDR1 is LGHNA and CDR2 is YSLEER in the germline V gene. In DNA form, the CDR3 reads TGCGCCAGCAGCCCCGACAGGAATAGAGGCACAGATACGCAGTATTTT. This gives the protein CASSPDRNRGTDTQYF.

The chain is built from TRBV30 and TRBJ2-7; 11 bases align to TRBD2. The junction had 8 bases not matched to a gene; V was cut back by 8 bases and J by 5 bases. CDR3 length: 13 residues. Germline V gene sequence: CDR1 GTSNPN, CDR2 SVGIG (reference sequence). The CDR3 here is CAGEGLAAHEQYF. CDR3 DNA: TGTGCCGGGGAGGGACTAGCGGCCCACGAGCAGTACTTC.

The rearrangement links TRBV18 to TRBJ2-7; 9 nucleotides agree with TRBD1. Germline CDR1 KGHSH, CDR2 LQKENI. The J segment lost 5 bases and the V segment lost 3 bases, leaving 8 bases of the junction unmatched. This CDR3 region has 15 residues. The CDR3 protein is CASSPTGTGSDEQYF. DNA for the CDR3: TGTGCCAGCTCACCGACCGGGACAGGGTCAGACGAGCAGTACTTC.

The chain uses TRBV30 and TRBJ1-2; D gene uncertain. Germline lookup yields CDR1 GTSNPN and CDR2 SVGIG (reference sequence). Trimming took off 0 bases at V and 4 bases at J, with 9 bases between the two ends. The CDR3 totals 13 residues. The CDR3 DNA sequence: TGTGCCTGGAGTGTACTAGGGTTCTATGGCTACACCTTC. Residues: CAWSVLGFYGYTF.

V is TRBV5-6 and J is TRBJ1-1; a weak D match, TRBD1 (6 bases). Germline CDR1 reads SGHDT; CDR2 reads YYEEEE. The CDR3 contains 13 residues. With 1 base removed from V and 8 bases from J, the gap between germline ends came to 12 bases. As DNA, the CDR3 is TGTGCCAGCAGCTTGTCAGGACAGAACGAAGCTTTCTTT. It specifies CASSLSGQNEAFF.

The V gene is TRBV7-9, the J gene TRBJ2-1, with 13 bases that match TRBD2. J lost 8 bases, V lost 5 bases, and 9 bases had no gene match. CDR3 length equals 16 residues. CDR1 is SEHNR and CDR2 is FQNEAQ in the germline V gene (reference sequence). The CDR3 nucleotides read TGTGCCAGCAGCCCTTGGACTAGCGGGAGTCCTTATGAGCAGTTCTTC. Encoded protein: CASSPWTSGSPYEQFF.

The rearrangement uses TRBV10-3 and TRBJ2-5, with 13 bases lining up with TRBD2. CDR1 is ENHRY and CDR2 is SYGVKD in the germline V gene. The V gene end was trimmed by 5 bases and the J gene end by 3 bases; junction bases not matched to a gene: 3. This CDR3 has 15 residues. CDR3 sequence: CAISQLAGGEETQYF. The CDR3 nucleotides are TGTGCCATCAGTCAACTAGCGGGGGGGGAAGAGACCCAGTACTTC.